The 30 T cell receptor beta chains reported below all come from one sample, sequenced in a study of blood T cells in healthy people across ages. Next came a second PCR, run for about 6 to 11 cycles, which used a sample-barcoded 5' primer along with a J-beta primer mix. From the 5' RACE reads, TCRdb called clonotypes with MiXCR, one entry per CDR3 protein. The sample holds roughly 1.6 million distinct CDR3 sequences, about 31% seen once. Specimen: blood. The receptors originated from a woman in her 30s in good health.

This clonotype showed up just once. Just one base apart from a much larger clone, this may be a read error. The chain couples TRBV10-3 to TRBJ2-5; TRBD1 or TRBD2 may be the D gene (5 bases each). The last part of the DNA fits TRBJ2-7 better; the J call may be wrong. CDR3 length: 15 residues. Germline CDR1 and CDR2: ENHRY and SYGVKD. CDR3 bases: TGTGCCATCAGTGATTTGGCTGGGAGTGGGGGCGAGCAGTACTTC. It specifies CAISDLAGSGGEQYF.

This sequence joins TRBV12-5 and TRBJ2-5; D remains ambiguous. Germline V gene lookup returns CDR1 LGHNT and CDR2 FRNRAP. The CDR3 covers 13 residues. With 6 bases removed from V and 5 bases from J, the gap between germline ends came to 13 bases. The CDR3 region is CASGYSAGETQYF. CDR3 DNA sequence: TGTGCTAGTGGGTACAGCGCCGGGGAGACCCAGTACTTC. Variable domain in full (rest from reference TRBV12-5 and TRBJ2-5): DARVTQTPRHKVTEMGQEVTMRCQPILGHNTVFWYRQTMMQGLELLAYFRNRAPLDDSGMPKDRFSAEMPDATLATLKIQPSEPRDSAVYFCASGYSAGETQYFGPGTRLLVL.

The sample holds many counts of this clonotype. This sequence joins TRBV4-2 and TRBJ2-6; no clear D. V was cut by 0 bases and J by 4 bases, with 10 bases left in between. The CDR3 is 16 amino acids. Germline lookup yields CDR1 LGHNA and CDR2 YNFKEQ. As DNA, the CDR3 is TGTGCCAGCAGCCAAGAGAAAACCAACGGGGCCAACGTCCTGACTTTC. Translation gives CASSQEKTNGANVLTF.

This chain links TRBV5-4 with TRBJ2-3; 10 bases fit TRBD1. Germline V gene lookup returns CDR1 SGHNT and CDR2 YYREEE (reference sequence). This CDR3 is 15 amino acids long. The V and J ends lost 2 bases and 4 bases, in that order; junction bases with no gene match: 4. The chain's CDR3 is CASSFWDRGADTQYF. CDR3 bases: TGTGCCAGCAGCTTTTGGGACAGGGGCGCAGATACGCAGTATTTT. Full variable domain (remainder filled in from reference TRBV5-4 and TRBJ2-3): ETGVTQSPTHLIKTRGQQVTLRCSSQSGHNTVSWYQQALGQGPQFIFQYYREEENGRGNFPPRFSGLQFPNYSSELNVNALELDDSALYLCASSFWDRGADTQYFGPGTRLTVL.

V gene TRBV29-1 combines with J gene TRBJ2-7, with D perhaps matching TRBD1 (6 bases). Germline values: CDR1 SQVTM, CDR2 ANQGSEA. CDR3 length: 13 residues. Trimming pared 5 bases from V and 2 bases from J, leaving 13 bases between. The CDR3 bases are TGCAGCGTTAACGGGCAGGGGACCTACGAGCAGTACTTC. It encodes CSVNGQGTYEQYF.

The V call is TRBV12-3 or TRBV12-4, the J call TRBJ2-1; D perhaps matches TRBD2 (5 bases). CDR3 length equals 13 residues. Trimming removed 6 bases from V and 6 bases from J, with 12 bases in between. CDR3 amino acids: CASRLVGSNEQFF. The CDR3 DNA sequence: TGTGCCAGCAGACTCGTGGGGAGCAATGAGCAGTTCTTC.

The chain is built from TRBV7-6 and TRBJ1-4; D is undetermined. This CDR3 comprises 20 residues. Trimming took 1 base from V and 4 from J, leaving 25 bases between them. Germline V CDR1 and CDR2: SGHVS, FNYEAQ. CDR3: CASSLVARWRAKEVNEKLFF. CDR3 bases: TGTGCCAGCAGCTTAGTAGCCCGGTGGAGGGCGAAGGAAGTTAATGAAAAACTGTTTTTT.

The chain is built from TRBV20-1 and TRBJ2-5; 10 bases map to TRBD2. Germline V gene lookup returns CDR1 DFQATT and CDR2 SNEGSKA (reference sequence). The trim removed 0 bases at V and 5 bases at J, leaving 12 bases unmatched. The CDR3 length is 17 residues. The CDR3 reads CSARDFLGLAGEETQYF. In nucleotides, the CDR3 is TGCAGTGCTAGAGATTTTTTGGGGCTAGCGGGAGAGGAGACCCAGTACTTC.

CDR3 sequence (DNA): TGTGCCAGCACCCTGACCGGGGGTGGAAATTACAATGAGCAGTTCTTC. This sequence encodes CASTLTGGGNYNEQFF. The chain is built from TRBV12-3 or TRBV12-4 and TRBJ2-1; perhaps TRBD2 as D (6 bases). CDR3 length equals 16 residues. V was shortened by 7 bases and J by 4 bases, with 20 bases between the two germline ends.

For this clonotype: Compared with germline, one end of the junction differs, possibly owing to a read error. The rearrangement joins TRBV2 to TRBJ2-5; TRBD2 aligns across 9 bases. Germline loops: CDR1 SNHLY, CDR2 FYNNEI. The CDR3 consists of 16 residues. The CDR3 nucleotides read TGCGCCAGCAGTGACAGTACGGCGGGAGGGGGGGAGACCCAGTACTTC. Translated: CASSDSTAGGGETQYF. The whole variable domain, filled in from reference TRBV2 and TRBJ2-5, reads EPEVTQTPSHQVTQMGQEVILRCVPISNHLYFYWYRQILGQKVEFLVSFYNNEISEKSEIFDDQFSVERPDGSNFTLKIRSTKLEDSAMYFCASSDSTAGGGETQYFGPGTRLLVL.

This clonotype has only a few counts. The CDR3 sequence: CASSLTWSSPLHF. The CDR3 bases are TGCGCCAGCAGCCTAACCTGGAGCTCACCCCTCCACTTT. The chain carries TRBV5-1 and TRBJ1-6; D is unclear. The CDR3 loop spans 13 amino acids. With 4 bases removed from V and 10 bases from J, the gap between germline ends came to 12 bases. Germline V lookup: CDR1 SGHRS, CDR2 YFSETQ.

This clonotype was recorded once. A read error may account for a junction end that differs from germline. V and J are TRBV24-1 and TRBJ2-1; weak D call: TRBD2 (7 bases). There are 13 residues in the CDR3. The V gene's germline CDR1 is KGHDR and CDR2 SFDVKD. The CDR3 DNA sequence: TGTACCACCACTAAGGGGGGGGAGAATGAGCAGTTCTTC. This gives the protein CTTTKGGENEQFF.

This clonotype was observed a handful of times. The chain joins TRBV10-1 to TRBJ2-3; D remains ambiguous. Germline values: CDR1 WNHNN, CDR2 SYGVQD (reference sequence). The ends were cut back, 8 bases at V and 2 bases at J, with 8 bases in the middle. CDR3 length equals 12 residues. The CDR3 DNA reads as TGCGCCAGCGCGGAGTCCACAGATACGCAGTATTTT. The encoded protein is CASAESTDTQYF.

This clonotype was seen a few times. The chain links TRBV7-9 to TRBJ1-2, with 8 bases lining up with TRBD1. The CDR3 sequence is 12 residues long. Losses at the gene ends were 10 bases for V and 6 bases for J; bases not matched to a gene: 7. Germline CDR1 SEHNR, CDR2 FQNEAQ (reference sequence). The CDR3: CANNPGGDGYTF. The CDR3 DNA sequence: TGTGCCAACAACCCAGGGGGCGATGGCTACACCTTC.

The V call is TRBV7-3, the J call TRBJ2-2; the D is unclear. V gave up 5 bases and J gave up 8 bases, with 12 bases separating them. This CDR3 contains 13 residues. The V gene's germline CDR1 is SGHTA and CDR2 FQGTGA. The CDR3 DNA sequence: TGTGCCAGCAGCCTAAATCCGTCGGGGGAGCTGTTTTTT. Translation gives CASSLNPSGELFF.

This clonotype was found a few times. The chain combines TRBV10-3 with TRBJ1-5; 7 nucleotides agree with TRBD1. This CDR3 has 14 amino acids. Germline V gene sequence: CDR1 ENHRY, CDR2 SYGVKD. Trimming cost V 10 bases and J 1 base; bases outside gene matches: 7. CDR3 residues: CATTGTASNQPQHF. CDR3 nucleotide sequence: TGTGCCACCACCGGGACAGCCAGCAATCAGCCCCAGCATTTT.

This clonotype showed up just a few times. The J gene is TRBJ1-1, the V gene TRBV12-3 or TRBV12-4; TRBD1 agrees at 8 bases. The CDR3 consists of 17 residues. After removal of 1 base from V and 1 base from J, the junction contained 8 bases not matched to a gene. CDR3 protein: CASSLGRRGRGNTEAFF. CDR3 coding DNA: TGTGCCAGCAGTTTAGGACGCAGGGGGCGGGGGAACACTGAAGCTTTCTTT.

This clonotype was picked up many times. The chain is built from TRBV12-3 or TRBV12-4 and TRBJ1-2, with 7 positions matching TRBD1. Trimming removed 6 bases from V and 7 bases from J; junction bases left unmatched: 14. The CDR3 has 15 amino acids. The CDR3 reads CASSPWAGGLGGYTF. The CDR3 coding sequence is TGTGCCAGCAGCCCCTGGGCAGGGGGGCTGGGTGGCTACACCTTC.

Comment on this clonotype: This may arise from a read error, as a much more abundant clone is one base away. The chain carries TRBV6-1 and TRBJ1-2, with TRBD1 as a possible D gene (5 bases). CDR3 size: 14 residues. Germline V gene lookup returns CDR1 MNHNS and CDR2 SASEGT. V lost 6 bases and J 8 bases, leaving 19 bases between the germline ends. The CDR3 here is CASSPLQGEGGYTF. DNA of the CDR3: TGTGCCAGCAGCCCCTTGCAGGGTGAGGGAGGCTACACCTTC.

This clonotype was detected only a few times. The V and J genes are TRBV30 and TRBJ2-3; TRBD1 matches at 7 bases. V shed 5 bases, J shed 1 base, and the junction held 6 bases outside the gene matches. Germline V lookup: CDR1 GTSNPN, CDR2 SVGIG (reference sequence). The CDR3 is 14 residues long. The CDR3 spells CAWSTGLGTDTQYF. The CDR3 nucleotides read TGTGCCTGGTCGACAGGGTTGGGCACAGATACGCAGTATTTT.

V gene TRBV5-1 combines with J gene TRBJ2-2; TRBD2 matches 9 bases. J lost 5 bases, V lost 0 bases, and 14 bases had no gene match. Germline CDR1 and CDR2: SGHRS and YFSETQ. The CDR3 sequence is 19 residues long. CDR3 loop: CASSLASLAGRIETGELFF. In DNA, the CDR3 is TGCGCCAGCAGCTTGGCCAGTCTAGCGGGAAGGATTGAAACCGGGGAGCTGTTTTTT.

In its sample, this clonotype was seen many times. This chain connects TRBV20-1 to TRBJ2-6; maybe TRBD2 (5 bases). Trimming removed 5 bases at V and 4 bases at J, with 12 bases between. In germline, CDR1 is DFQATT, CDR2 SNEGSKA (reference sequence). This CDR3 comprises 14 residues. In DNA form, the CDR3 reads TGCAGTGCTCACAACCCGGGGGGGGCCAACGTCCTGACTTTC. It codes for CSAHNPGGANVLTF.

This chain links TRBV28 with TRBJ2-7; D unclear. Trimming removed 8 bases from V and 5 bases from J, with 10 bases in between. The germline CDR1 and CDR2 sequences are MDHEN and SYDVKM. The length of the CDR3 is 11 residues. The CDR3 coding sequence is TGTGCCAGCTGGTACGGACACGAGCAGTACTTC. As protein: CASWYGHEQYF.

The chain links TRBV20-1 to TRBJ2-5; 8 nucleotides match TRBD2. The J segment lost 4 bases and the V segment lost 6 bases, leaving 10 bases of the junction unmatched. CDR3 length: 14 residues. Germline V gene data show CDR1 as DFQATT and CDR2 as SNEGSKA (reference sequence). CDR3 DNA sequence: TGCAGTGCCACCCGCGGCCGGGGGGGAGAGACCCAGTACTTC. Amino acids: CSATRGRGGETQYF.

V usage is TRBV3-1 and J usage is TRBJ2-2; D gene uncertain. V gave up 0 bases and J gave up 3 bases, with 11 bases separating them. The CDR3 totals 16 residues. The germline V gene has CDR1 LGHDT and CDR2 YNNKEL (reference sequence). CDR3 protein: CASSQEKGSYTGELFF. Here the CDR3 DNA reads TGTGCCAGCAGCCAAGAAAAGGGTTCCTACACCGGGGAGCTGTTTTTT.

The gene calls are TRBV28 and TRBJ1-1; TRBD1 is a possible D gene (5 bases). The CDR3 is made up of 14 amino acids. Looked up from germline, CDR1 is MDHEN and CDR2 is SYDVKM. V dropped 7 bases and J dropped 6 bases, with 18 bases sitting between them. The CDR3 reads CASNQTGVGAEAFF. As DNA, the CDR3 is TGTGCCAGCAACCAAACGGGGGTAGGGGCTGAAGCTTTCTTT.

The chain uses TRBV12-3 or TRBV12-4 and TRBJ1-3; D not resolved. This CDR3 has 17 residues. V was pared by 4 bases and J by 0 bases, with 16 bases between. For the CDR3, the DNA is TGTGCCAGCAGTTCCTACCGAGGACTGAGCTCTGGAAACACCATATATTTT. Translating it yields CASSSYRGLSSGNTIYF.

This clonotype has more than one count but fewer than ten. This rearrangement joins TRBV10-3 to TRBJ1-2; D perhaps matches TRBD1 (6 bases). V was shortened by 7 bases and J by 4 bases, with 16 bases between the two germline ends. From germline, CDR1 is ENHRY and CDR2 SYGVKD. This CDR3 has 14 amino acids. CDR3 DNA: TGTGCCATCACGGGGGCTCAGGGCTTCTATGGCTACACCTTC. It is translated as CAITGAQGFYGYTF.

This clonotype has just one count. The gene calls are TRBV12-3 or TRBV12-4 and TRBJ2-5; 7 bases agree with TRBD1. The trim removed 6 bases at V and 11 bases at J, leaving 12 bases unmatched. The CDR3 runs 13 residues. Here the CDR3 DNA reads TGTGCCAGCAGGATAGGGACAGCAGATGTGCAGTACTTC. Translating it yields CASRIGTADVQYF.

The chain recombines TRBV11-2 with TRBJ2-7, with D hard to call. The CDR3 extends over 14 amino acids. Germline lookup yields CDR1 SGHAT and CDR2 FQNNGV. Between the trimmed V and J ends, which lost 1 base and 4 bases, there was a span of 11 bases. This chain's CDR3 is CASSLAVGRYEQYF. Here the CDR3 DNA reads TGTGCCAGCAGCTTAGCAGTTGGTAGATACGAGCAGTACTTC.